Following are 9 T cell receptor beta chains from one sample sequenced in a study of blood T cells in healthy people across ages. A second PCR of 7 to 11 cycles used a sample-barcoded 5' primer and a J-beta primer mix. TCRdb ran MiXCR on the 5' RACE reads and lists one entry per CDR3 protein. The sample yields 2 million or so distinct CDR3 sequences, less than 50% seen once. The sequenced material came from blood. All receptors derive from a woman in her thirties or forties in good health.

A note on this clonotype: An end of the junction differs from the germline gene, which may be a read error. J is TRBJ2-7 and V is TRBV3-1; TRBD2 might be the D (6 bases). The CDR3 loop spans 14 amino acids. Germline V gene data show CDR1 as LGHDT and CDR2 as YNNKEL (reference sequence). CDR3 sequence reads: CASSPTGTDYEQYF. CDR3 in DNA: TGCGCCAGCAGCCCTACCGGGACTGACTACGAGCAGTACTTC.

This CDR3 reads CASNVGGGYGDQPQHF. The CDR3 DNA reads as TGCGCCAGCAATGTAGGAGGGGGCTATGGAGATCAGCCCCAGCATTTT. The rearrangement joins TRBV10-2 to TRBJ1-5; 7 nucleotides agree with TRBD1. Germline V gives CDR1 WSHSY, CDR2 SAAADI. Trimming took 7 bases from V and 5 from J; bases not matched to a gene: 14. CDR3 size: 16 residues.

This clonotype was counted only a few times. The chain recombines TRBV28 with TRBJ1-4; 9 positions match TRBD1. The length of the CDR3 is 14 residues. V lost 6 bases and J lost 5; bases outside the gene matches: 4. The germline gives CDR1 MDHEN, CDR2 SYDVKM. CDR3 sequence (DNA): TGTGCCAGCAGCCGACAGGGGGAAAATGAAAAACTGTTTTTT. Protein product: CASSRQGENEKLFF. Complete variable domain (other parts from reference TRBV28 and TRBJ1-4): DVKVTQSSRYLVKRTGEKVFLECVQDMDHENMFWYRQDPGLGLRLIYFSYDVKMKEKGDIPEGYSVSREKKERFSLILESASTNQTSMYLCASSRQGENEKLFFGSGTQLSVL.

In this sample, this clonotype turned up a few times. This sequence joins TRBV7-2 and TRBJ2-3; no reliable D call. The CDR3 has 12 residues. V lost 4 bases and J lost 4, with 6 bases in between. CDR1 and CDR2 from the germline V gene are SGHTA and FQGNSA. CDR3 coding DNA: TGTGCCAGCAGCTCCAACGCAGATACGCAGTATTTT. This encodes CASSSNADTQYF.

This chain joins TRBV7-8 and TRBJ2-3, with D uncertain. Between the trimmed V and J ends, which lost 5 bases and 0 bases, there was a span of 9 bases. The germline V gene encodes CDR1 SGHVS and CDR2 FQNEAQ. The length of the CDR3 is 14 residues. The CDR3 nucleotides are TGTGCCAGCAGCAAGAGACCCAGCACAGATACGCAGTATTTT. Protein: CASSKRPSTDTQYF.

The V gene is TRBV7-3, the J gene TRBJ2-5; D is uncertain. Germline V gene sequence: CDR1 SGHTA, CDR2 FQGTGA. This CDR3 spans 13 amino acids. Trimming cost V 4 bases and J 1 base, with 7 bases left between them. The CDR3 sequence: CASSSLPQETQYF. In nucleotides, the CDR3 is TGTGCCAGCAGCTCTTTGCCCCAAGAGACCCAGTACTTC.

V usage is TRBV6-6 and J usage is TRBJ1-1, with D tentatively TRBD1 (6 bases). Germline CDR1 is MNHNY and CDR2 is SVGAGI (reference sequence). The CDR3 extends over 16 amino acids. Trimming pared 2 bases from V and 4 bases from J, leaving 17 bases between. CDR3 sequence reads: CASSYPRQEMSTEAFF. The CDR3 DNA reads TGTGCCAGCAGTTACCCCAGACAGGAGATGAGCACTGAAGCTTTCTTT.

This sequence joins TRBV15 and TRBJ2-3, with TRBD2 matching over 8 bases. This CDR3 comprises 16 residues. The germline gives CDR1 LNHNV, CDR2 YYDKDF (reference sequence). The junction had 11 bases not matched to a gene; V was cut back by 7 bases and J by 2 bases. The CDR3 loop reads CATTSSKRGPTDTQYF. CDR3 bases: TGTGCCACCACCTCGTCTAAGCGGGGGCCCACAGATACGCAGTATTTT.

This sequence joins TRBV4-3 and TRBJ2-5; D gene uncertain. Trimming took off 4 bases at V and 1 base at J, with 13 bases between the two ends. Germline CDR1 and CDR2: LGHNA and YSLEER. The CDR3 is made up of 15 amino acids. The DNA for the CDR3 is TGCGCCAGCAGCCGCTCGGACCGGGCCCAAGAGACCCAGTACTTC. It encodes CASSRSDRAQETQYF.